The 12 T cell receptor beta chains below all came from one sample that was sequenced in a study of T cell repertoires in cytomegalovirus infection. No antigen has been identified for these receptors. TCRdb re-analysed the reads in MiXCR, keeping a single row per CDR3 protein. Seen here are around 77,000 distinct CDR3 sequences, more than 20% observed once, and the top ten hold 55% to 75%. This specimen was CD8+ T cells from cultured PBMCs, taken from culture after CMV antigen stimulation. The receptors shown here come from a human donor in good health (CMV status not recorded). Some clones in this sample may be carry-over from other donors' samples.

The V gene is TRBV7-8, the J gene TRBJ1-5; D remains ambiguous. The CDR3 runs to 16 residues. Germline CDR1 reads SGHVS; CDR2 reads FQNEAQ. Trimming stripped 0 bases from V and 2 bases from J, with 11 bases between. As DNA, the CDR3 is TGTGCCAGCAGCTTAGCAGCTCGGCCCCGCAATCAGCCCCAGCATTTT. This gives the protein CASSLAARPRNQPQHF. Together with reference TRBV7-8 and TRBJ1-5, the CDR3 gives the full variable domain: GAGVSQSPRYKVAKRGQDVALRCDPISGHVSLFWYQQALGQGPEFLTYFQNEAQLDKSGLPSDRFFAERPEGSVSTLKIQRTQQEDSAVYLCASSLAARPRNQPQHFGDGTRLSIL.

The chain is built from TRBV6-2 or TRBV6-3 and TRBJ2-1, with a possible D match to TRBD2 (5 bases). The CDR3 loop spans 13 amino acids. Trimming took 3 bases from V and 6 from J, leaving 9 bases between them. CDR1 is MNHEY, CDR2 SVGEGT, per germline. For the CDR3, the DNA is TGTGCCAGCAGTTATGGAGGCGGCAATGAGCAGTTCTTC. This sequence encodes CASSYGGGNEQFF.

The rearrangement uses TRBV7-2 and TRBJ2-3; 14 positions match TRBD2. V trimming: 1 base; J trimming: 6 bases; junction bases outside the gene matches: 6. Germline CDR1 SGHTA, CDR2 FQGNSA. CDR3 length equals 17 residues. CDR3 sequence (DNA): TGTGCCAGCAGCTTAGGGGCCCGGACTAGCGGGGGGGATACGCAGTATTTT. As protein: CASSLGARTSGGDTQYF.

The chain carries TRBV7-8 and TRBJ2-2; maybe TRBD2 (6 bases). The V end lost 6 bases, the J end lost 7 bases, and 9 bases lay between the germline ends. The CDR3 has 12 amino acids. The germline V gene has CDR1 SGHVS and CDR2 FQNEAQ. CDR3 amino acids: CASRGEVGELFF. Here the CDR3 DNA reads TGTGCCAGCAGGGGGGAGGTCGGGGAGCTGTTTTTT.

The V and J genes are TRBV5-1 and TRBJ2-7; D is perhaps TRBD1 (5 bases). Trimming took off 4 bases at V and 2 bases at J, with 16 bases between the two ends. The germline V gene has CDR1 SGHRS and CDR2 YFSETQ. The CDR3 contains 15 residues. The CDR3 sequence: CASSGTARATYEQYF. The CDR3, as DNA: TGCGCCAGCAGCGGTACGGCCAGGGCCACCTACGAGCAGTACTTC.

This chain links TRBV7-8 with TRBJ2-3; D is possibly TRBD2 (6 bases). The CDR3 spans 15 residues. CDR1 is SGHVS, CDR2 FQNEAQ, per germline. Between the trimmed V and J ends, which lost 5 bases and 6 bases, there was a span of 18 bases. For the CDR3, the DNA is TGTGCCAGCAGCGGTTTGACCGGGGCGGGGGATACGCAGTATTTT. Translation: CASSGLTGAGDTQYF.

Ten or more counts support this clonotype. The chain uses TRBV20-1 and TRBJ2-7; 7 bases are shared with TRBD1. The trim removed 0 bases at V and 4 bases at J, leaving 9 bases unmatched. The CDR3 covers 15 residues. Germline CDR1 DFQATT, CDR2 SNEGSKA (reference sequence). CDR3 loop: CSARDPGTVGYEQYF. CDR3 DNA sequence: TGCAGTGCTAGAGATCCCGGGACAGTGGGGTACGAGCAGTACTTC.

This clonotype was observed a handful of times. The rearrangement uses TRBV7-2 and TRBJ1-2, with D tentatively TRBD1 (6 bases). CDR3 size: 14 residues. From germline, CDR1 is SGHTA and CDR2 FQGNSA. V shed 5 bases and J shed 3 bases, with 13 bases lying between them. This CDR3 is CASSAINRDYGYTF. In DNA form, the CDR3 reads TGTGCCAGCAGCGCTATTAACAGGGACTATGGCTACACCTTC.

This clonotype was counted between two and nine times. This sequence joins TRBV29-1 and TRBJ2-2; D is unclear. Germline lookup yields CDR1 SQVTM and CDR2 ANQGSEA. V was shortened by 4 bases and J by 1 base, with 7 bases between the two germline ends. This CDR3 region has 13 residues. The CDR3 reads CSVAPENTGELFF. CDR3 in DNA: TGCAGCGTTGCCCCGGAGAACACCGGGGAGCTGTTTTTT.

The V gene is TRBV11-2, the J gene TRBJ1-1; possibly TRBD1 for D (5 bases). The CDR3 sequence is 14 residues long. Trimming took 8 bases from V and 4 from J, leaving 17 bases between them. Germline values: CDR1 SGHAT, CDR2 FQNNGV. The CDR3 loop is CASGLKPGATEAFF. The CDR3 DNA reads as TGTGCCAGCGGACTCAAACCCGGGGCCACTGAAGCTTTCTTT.

The chain is built from TRBV4-2 and TRBJ1-1, with D hard to call. This CDR3 contains 14 residues. Germline-derived CDR1 and CDR2 are LGHNA and YNFKEQ. Trimming pared 1 base from V and 0 bases from J, leaving 6 bases between. CDR3 in amino acids: CASSQGELNTEAFF. CDR3 in DNA: TGTGCCAGCAGCCAAGGGGAGTTGAACACTGAAGCTTTCTTT.

The CDR3 here is CASSLPGHYEQYF. As DNA, the CDR3 is TGTGCCAGCAGCCTCCCGGGACACTACGAGCAGTACTTC. The genes are TRBV7-2 and TRBJ2-7; perhaps TRBD1 as D (6 bases). The CDR3 is 13 residues long. CDR1 is SGHTA and CDR2 is FQGNSA in the germline V gene. The V and J ends lost 5 bases and 3 bases respectively, with 11 bases between them.